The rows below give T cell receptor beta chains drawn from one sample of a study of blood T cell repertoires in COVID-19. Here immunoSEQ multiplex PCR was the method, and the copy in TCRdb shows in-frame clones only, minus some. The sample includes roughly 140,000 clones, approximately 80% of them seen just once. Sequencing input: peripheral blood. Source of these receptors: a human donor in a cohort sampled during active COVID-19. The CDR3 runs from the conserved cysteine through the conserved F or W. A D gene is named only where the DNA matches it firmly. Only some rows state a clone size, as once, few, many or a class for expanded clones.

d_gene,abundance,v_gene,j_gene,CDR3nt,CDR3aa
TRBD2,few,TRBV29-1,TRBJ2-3,TGCAGCGTTGACCTAGCGGGGGGGCTTGATACGCAGTATTTT,CSVDLAGGLDTQYF
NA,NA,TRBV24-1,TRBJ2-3,TGTGCCACCAGTGATTTGCCAAGCACAGATACGCAGTATTTT,CATSDLPSTDTQYF
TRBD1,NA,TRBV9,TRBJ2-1,TGTGCCAGCAGCACCCGGACAGGAAACTACAATGAGCAGTTCTTC,CASSTRTGNYNEQFF
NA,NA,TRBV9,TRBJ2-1,TGTGCCAGCAGCCCCTCGAAGGGGGGGGCTTCCGGGTTGTACGATGAGCAGTTCTTC,CASSPSKGGASGLYDEQFF
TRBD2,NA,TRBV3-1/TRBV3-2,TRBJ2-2,TGTGCCAGCAGCCAATTTCTAGCGGGGACCGGGGAGCTGTTTTTT,CASSQFLAGTGELFF
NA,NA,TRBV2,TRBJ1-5,TGTGCCAACGCGGTCGAGCGCAATCAGCCCCAGCATTTT,CANAVERNQPQHF
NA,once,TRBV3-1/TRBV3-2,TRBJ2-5,TGTGCCAGCAGCACTTCAGAGACCCAGTACTTC,CASSTSETQYF
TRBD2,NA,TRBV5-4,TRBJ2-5,TGTGCCAGCAGCTCACGGACTAGCGGGAAAGAGACCCAGTACTTC,CASSSRTSGKETQYF
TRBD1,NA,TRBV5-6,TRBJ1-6,TGTGCCAGCAGCAACGGACAGGGTAATTCACCCCTCCACTTT,CASSNGQGNSPLHF
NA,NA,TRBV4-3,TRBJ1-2,TGCGCCAGCAGCCAAGAAGGGGGAGTCAACTATGGCTACACCTTC,CASSQEGGVNYGYTF
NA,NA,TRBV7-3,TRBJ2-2,TGTGCCAGCAGCTTAAGTCCGGACACCGGGGAGCTGTTTTTT,CASSLSPDTGELFF
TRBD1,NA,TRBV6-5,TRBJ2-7,TGTGCCAGCACCATATGGGGGACAGGAGAGTACGAGCAGTACTTC,CASTIWGTGEYEQYF
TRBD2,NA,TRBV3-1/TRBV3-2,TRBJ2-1,TGTGCCAGCAGCCCCGGCGGGGGGGTGTCCTACAATGAGCAGTTCTTC,CASSPGGGVSYNEQFF
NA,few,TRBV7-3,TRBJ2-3,TGTGCCAGCAGCTTGGCGGGCCGCACAGATACGCAGTATTTT,CASSLAGRTDTQYF
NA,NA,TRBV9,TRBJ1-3,TGTGCCAGCAGCGTAGGATTGGGAAGGATAGGGGGTACGAACACCATATATTTT,CASSVGLGRIGGTNTIYF
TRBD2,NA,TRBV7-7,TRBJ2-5,TGTGCTAGCAGCTTAGATGGAAGCGGGGGGGAAGAGACCCAGTACTTC,CASSLDGSGGEETQYF
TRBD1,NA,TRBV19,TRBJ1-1,TGTGCCATTACGCAGGGGGCTGAAGCTTTCTTT,CAITQGAEAFF
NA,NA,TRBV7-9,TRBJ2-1,TGTGCCAGCAGCTTAGACCGTAGTAATGAGCAGTTCTTC,CASSLDRSNEQFF
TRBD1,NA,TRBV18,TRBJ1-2,TGTGCCAGCTCACGACAAGTCCCCGGGACAGGGCAATACGGCTACACCTTC,CASSRQVPGTGQYGYTF
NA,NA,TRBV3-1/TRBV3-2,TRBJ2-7,TGTGCCAGCAGCCCCTGGGCTGGGACAACCTCCTACGAGCAGTACTTC,CASSPWAGTTSYEQYF
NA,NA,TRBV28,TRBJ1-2,TGTGCCAGCAACCAGGGCAGGACCGGCTACACCTTC,CASNQGRTGYTF
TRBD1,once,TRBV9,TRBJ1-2,TGTGCCAGCAGCGGGGACAGAGGGTATGGCTACACCTTC,CASSGDRGYGYTF
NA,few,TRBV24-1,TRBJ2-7,TGTGCCACCAGTGAGCCAGAAACCTACGAGCAGTACTTC,CATSEPETYEQYF
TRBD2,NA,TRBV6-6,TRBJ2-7,TGTGCCAGCACCCCCGGGGGAGGGAATACCTACGAGCAGTACTTC,CASTPGGGNTYEQYF
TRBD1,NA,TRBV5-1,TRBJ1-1,TGCGCCAGCAGCGCGGACAGGGTTGGTACTGAAGCTTTCTTT,CASSADRVGTEAFF
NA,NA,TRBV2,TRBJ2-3,TGTGCCAGCATTAGGCTAGTGCCCCCAGATACGCAGTATTTT,CASIRLVPPDTQYF
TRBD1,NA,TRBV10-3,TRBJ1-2,TGTGCCATCTCTCGGGACAGGGGAATAGGCTACACCTTC,CAISRDRGIGYTF
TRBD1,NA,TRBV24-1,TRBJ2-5,TGTGCCACCAGTGGGACAGGGGATGCGGTGACCCAGTACTTC,CATSGTGDAVTQYF
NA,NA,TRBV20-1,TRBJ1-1,TGCAGTGCAAAGGCCTCGGGAGGAGCTTTCTTT,CSAKASGGAFF
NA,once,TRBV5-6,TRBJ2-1,TGTGCCAGCAGCTTTTTCTCGAGGAATGAGCAGTTCTTC,CASSFFSRNEQFF
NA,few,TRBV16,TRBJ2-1,TGTGCCAGCAGCCCTCCCTGGGCGGACAGTGAGCAGTTCTTC,CASSPPWADSEQFF
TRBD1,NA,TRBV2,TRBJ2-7,TGTGCCAGCGCAGGCGGGACAGGGGTTTACGAGCAGTACTTC,CASAGGTGVYEQYF
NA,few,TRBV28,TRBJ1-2,TGTGCCAGCAGTCGAGATGGCTACACCTTC,CASSRDGYTF
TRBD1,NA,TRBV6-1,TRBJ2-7,TGTGCCAGCAGTGTCCCGATAGGACAGGAGTCCTACGAGCAGTACTTC,CASSVPIGQESYEQYF
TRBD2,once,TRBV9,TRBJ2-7,TGTGCCAGCAGCGTAGCAGCGGGGGAGGGGAACGAGCAGTACTTC,CASSVAAGEGNEQYF
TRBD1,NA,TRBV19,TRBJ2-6,TGTGCCAGTAGCACTAGGACAGGGGGCGCGTCCGGGGCCAACGTCCTGACTTTC,CASSTRTGGASGANVLTF
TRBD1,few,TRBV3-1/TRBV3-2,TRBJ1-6,TGTGCCAGCAGCCAAGATCGCGGGACAGGGATCTCACCCCTCCACTTT,CASSQDRGTGISPLHF
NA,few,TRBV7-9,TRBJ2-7,TGTGCCAGCAGCTTACCCCAGGGGGAGGACTTCGAGCAGTACTTC,CASSLPQGEDFEQYF
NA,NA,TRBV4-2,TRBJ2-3,TGTGCCAGCAGCCAAGTGGGCGCAGATACGCAGTATTTT,CASSQVGADTQYF
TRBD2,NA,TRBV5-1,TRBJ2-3,TGCGCCAGCAGCCTCCGACTAGCGGGGTATTCTAGCACAGATACGCAGTATTTT,CASSLRLAGYSSTDTQYF
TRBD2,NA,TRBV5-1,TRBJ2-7,TGCGCCAGCAGCGGGTCAGGAGCGGGGGTCTCCTACGAGCAGTACTTC,CASSGSGAGVSYEQYF
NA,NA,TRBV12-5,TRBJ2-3,TGTGCTAGTGGTTCAGACAACACAGATACGCAGTATTTT,CASGSDNTDTQYF
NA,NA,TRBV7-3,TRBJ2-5,TGTGCCAGCAGCAATACAATCCAAGAGACCCAGTACTTC,CASSNTIQETQYF
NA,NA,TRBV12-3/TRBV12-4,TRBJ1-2,TGTGCCAGCAGTTCCGGTACGGACTATGGCTACACCTTC,CASSSGTDYGYTF
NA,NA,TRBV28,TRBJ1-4,TGTGCCAGCAGGGCTACAGGGTTTTTGGATGAAAAACTGTTTTTT,CASRATGFLDEKLFF
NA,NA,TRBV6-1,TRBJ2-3,TGTGCCAGCAGTGAAGCGTGGGGGCCCACAGATACGCAGTATTTT,CASSEAWGPTDTQYF
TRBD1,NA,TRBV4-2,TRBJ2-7,TGTGCCAGCAGCCCAGACAGGGGGCTACTCGAGCAGTACTTC,CASSPDRGLLEQYF
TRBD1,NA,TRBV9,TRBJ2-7,TGTGCCAGCAGCCCCCATGACAGGGCGGGCGAGCAGTACTTC,CASSPHDRAGEQYF
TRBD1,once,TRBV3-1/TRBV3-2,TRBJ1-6,TGTGCCAGCAGCCAACCCGGGACAGGGGGCTCACCCCTCCACTTT,CASSQPGTGGSPLHF
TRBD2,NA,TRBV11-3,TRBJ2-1,TGTGCCAGCAGCTTGACGCTAGCGGGGGGGCGTAATGAGCAGTTCTTC,CASSLTLAGGRNEQFF
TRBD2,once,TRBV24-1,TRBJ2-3,TGTGCCACCAGTGATCCTAGCGGGGGGGCCCGGGATACGCAGTATTTT,CATSDPSGGARDTQYF
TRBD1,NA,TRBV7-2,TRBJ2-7,TGTGCCAGCAGCTTCAACGACAGGGGGTTATGCTTC,CASSFNDRGLCF
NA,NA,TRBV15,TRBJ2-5,TGTGCCACCAGCAGAGACCAGGGGCAAGAGACCCAGTACTTC,CATSRDQGQETQYF
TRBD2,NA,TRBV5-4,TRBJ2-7,TGTGCCAGCAGCTCCCAAGCGGGGACCTACGAGCAGTACTTC,CASSSQAGTYEQYF
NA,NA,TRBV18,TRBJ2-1,TGTGCCAGCTCACCACCCCGCAGGGGGGAGAACAATGAGCAGTTCTTC,CASSPPRRGENNEQFF
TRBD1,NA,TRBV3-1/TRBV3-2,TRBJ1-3,TGTGCCAGCAGCCAAGTAGTACAGGGGGCTGGAAACACCATATATTTT,CASSQVVQGAGNTIYF
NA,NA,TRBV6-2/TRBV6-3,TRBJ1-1,TGTGCCAGCAGTAACCAGGGGCGTAACACTGAAGCTTTCTTT,CASSNQGRNTEAFF
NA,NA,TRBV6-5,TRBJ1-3,TGTGCCAGCGGACTGGGGAACCCAGCTGGAAACACCATATATTTT,CASGLGNPAGNTIYF